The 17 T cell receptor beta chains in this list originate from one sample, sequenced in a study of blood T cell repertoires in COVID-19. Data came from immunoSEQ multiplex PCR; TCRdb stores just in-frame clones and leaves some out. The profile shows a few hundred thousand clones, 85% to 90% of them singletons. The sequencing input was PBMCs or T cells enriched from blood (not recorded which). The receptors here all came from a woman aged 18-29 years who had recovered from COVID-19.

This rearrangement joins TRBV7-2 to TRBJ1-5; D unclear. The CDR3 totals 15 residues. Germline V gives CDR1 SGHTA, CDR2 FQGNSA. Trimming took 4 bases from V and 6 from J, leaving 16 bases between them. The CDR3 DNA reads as TGTGCCAGCAGCTCTCGTCGACGTCCGGGTCAGCCCCAGCATTTT. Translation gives CASSSRRRPGQPQHF.

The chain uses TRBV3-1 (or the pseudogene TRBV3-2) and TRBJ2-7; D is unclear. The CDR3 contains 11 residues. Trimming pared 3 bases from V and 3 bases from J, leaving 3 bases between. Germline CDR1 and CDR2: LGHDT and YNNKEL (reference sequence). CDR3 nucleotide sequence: TGTGCCAGCAGCCACGTCTACGAGCAGTACTTC. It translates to CASSHVYEQYF.

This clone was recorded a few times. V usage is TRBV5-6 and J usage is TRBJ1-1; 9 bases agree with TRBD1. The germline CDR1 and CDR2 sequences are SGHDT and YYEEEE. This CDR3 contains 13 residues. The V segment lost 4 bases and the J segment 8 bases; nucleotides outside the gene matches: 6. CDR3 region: CASSPGQGLEAFF. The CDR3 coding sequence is TGTGCCAGCAGCCCGGGACAGGGCCTAGAAGCTTTCTTT.

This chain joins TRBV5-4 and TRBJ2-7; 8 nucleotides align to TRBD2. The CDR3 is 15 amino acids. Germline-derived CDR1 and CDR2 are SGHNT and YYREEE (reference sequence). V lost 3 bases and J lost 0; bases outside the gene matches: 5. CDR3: CASSWGGGRSYEQYF. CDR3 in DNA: TGTGCCAGCAGCTGGGGCGGGGGGCGCTCCTACGAGCAGTACTTC.

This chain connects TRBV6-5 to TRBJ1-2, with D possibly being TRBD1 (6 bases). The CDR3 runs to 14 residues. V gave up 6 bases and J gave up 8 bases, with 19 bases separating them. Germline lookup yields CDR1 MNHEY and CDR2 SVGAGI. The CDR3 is CASRPEQGWGGYTF. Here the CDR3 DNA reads TGTGCCAGCAGACCCGAACAGGGCTGGGGGGGCTACACCTTC.

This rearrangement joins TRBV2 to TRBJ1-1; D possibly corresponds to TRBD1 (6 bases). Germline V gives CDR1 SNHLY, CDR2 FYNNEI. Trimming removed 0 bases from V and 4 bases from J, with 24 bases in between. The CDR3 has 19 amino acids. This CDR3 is CASSEARQLGGGRGTEAFF. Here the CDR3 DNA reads TGTGCCAGCAGTGAAGCGCGTCAGCTTGGGGGGGGCAGGGGCACTGAAGCTTTCTTT. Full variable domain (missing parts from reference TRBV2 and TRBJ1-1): EPEVTQTPSHQVTQMGQEVILRCVPISNHLYFYWYRQILGQKVEFLVSFYNNEISEKSEIFDDQFSVERPDGSNFTLKIRSTKLEDSAMYFCASSEARQLGGGRGTEAFFGQGTRLTVV.

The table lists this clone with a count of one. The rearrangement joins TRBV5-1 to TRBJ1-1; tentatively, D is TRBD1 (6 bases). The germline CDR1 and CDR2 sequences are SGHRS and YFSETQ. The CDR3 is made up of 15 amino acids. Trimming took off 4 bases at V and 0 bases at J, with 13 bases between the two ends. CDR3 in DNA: TGCGCCAGCAGCCCACAGACAGGAGTGAACACTGAAGCTTTCTTT. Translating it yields CASSPQTGVNTEAFF.

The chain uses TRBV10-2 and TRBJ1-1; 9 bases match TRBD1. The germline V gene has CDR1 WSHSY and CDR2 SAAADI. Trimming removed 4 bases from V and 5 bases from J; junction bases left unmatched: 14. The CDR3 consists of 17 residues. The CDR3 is CASSALQGASQGTEAFF. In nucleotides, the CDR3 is TGCGCCAGCAGTGCCCTACAGGGGGCTTCTCAGGGTACTGAAGCTTTCTTT.

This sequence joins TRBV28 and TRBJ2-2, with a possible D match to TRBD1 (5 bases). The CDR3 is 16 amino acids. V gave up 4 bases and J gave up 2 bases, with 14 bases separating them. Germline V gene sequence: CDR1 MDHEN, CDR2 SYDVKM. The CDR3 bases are TGTGCCAGCAGTTCTACAGGCGATTCAAACACCGGGGAGCTGTTTTTT. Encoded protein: CASSSTGDSNTGELFF.

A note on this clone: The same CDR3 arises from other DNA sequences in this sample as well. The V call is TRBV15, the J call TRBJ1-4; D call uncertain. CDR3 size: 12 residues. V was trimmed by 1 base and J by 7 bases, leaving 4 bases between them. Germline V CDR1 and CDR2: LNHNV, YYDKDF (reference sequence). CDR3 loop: CATSRVAEKLFF. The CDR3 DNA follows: TGTGCCACCAGCAGAGTAGCTGAAAAACTGTTTTTT.

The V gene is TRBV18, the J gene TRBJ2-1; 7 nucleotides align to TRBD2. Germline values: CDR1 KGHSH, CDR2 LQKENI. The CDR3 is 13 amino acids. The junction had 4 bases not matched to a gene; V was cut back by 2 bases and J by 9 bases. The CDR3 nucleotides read TGTGCCAGCTCACCAAGAGGGGAGGGTGAGCAGTTCTTC. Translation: CASSPRGEGEQFF.

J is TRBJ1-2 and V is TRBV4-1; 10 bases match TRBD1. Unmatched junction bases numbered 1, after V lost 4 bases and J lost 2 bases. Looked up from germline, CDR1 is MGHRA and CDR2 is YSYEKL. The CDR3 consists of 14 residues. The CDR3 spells CASSLGQGNYGYTF. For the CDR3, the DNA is TGCGCCAGCAGCCTGGGACAGGGGAACTATGGCTACACCTTC.

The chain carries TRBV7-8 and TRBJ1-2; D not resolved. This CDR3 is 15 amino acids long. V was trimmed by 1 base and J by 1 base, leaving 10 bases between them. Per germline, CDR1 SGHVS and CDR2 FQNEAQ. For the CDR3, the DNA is TGTGCCAGCAGCTTAGACTCAGGCCATAACTATGGCTACACCTTC. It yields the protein CASSLDSGHNYGYTF.

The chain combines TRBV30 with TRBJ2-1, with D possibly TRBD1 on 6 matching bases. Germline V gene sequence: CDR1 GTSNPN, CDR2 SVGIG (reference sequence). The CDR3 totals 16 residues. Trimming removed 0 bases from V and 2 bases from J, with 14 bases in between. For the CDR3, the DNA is TGTGCCTGGAGTGTACCACTGGACAGTCCCTACAATGAGCAGTTCTTC. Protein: CAWSVPLDSPYNEQFF.

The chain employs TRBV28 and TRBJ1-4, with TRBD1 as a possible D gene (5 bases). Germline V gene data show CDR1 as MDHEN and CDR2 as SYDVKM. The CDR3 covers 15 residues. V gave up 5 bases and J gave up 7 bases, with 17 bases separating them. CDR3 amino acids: CASSPISGQGEKLFF. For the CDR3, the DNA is TGTGCCAGCAGTCCCATATCCGGACAAGGTGAAAAACTGTTTTTT.

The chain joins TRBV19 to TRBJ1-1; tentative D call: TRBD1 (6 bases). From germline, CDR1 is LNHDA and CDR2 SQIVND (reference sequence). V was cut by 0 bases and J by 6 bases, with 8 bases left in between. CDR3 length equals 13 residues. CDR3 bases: TGTGCCAGTAGTATAGAAGGGGGGGCTGAAGCTTTCTTT. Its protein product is CASSIEGGAEAFF.

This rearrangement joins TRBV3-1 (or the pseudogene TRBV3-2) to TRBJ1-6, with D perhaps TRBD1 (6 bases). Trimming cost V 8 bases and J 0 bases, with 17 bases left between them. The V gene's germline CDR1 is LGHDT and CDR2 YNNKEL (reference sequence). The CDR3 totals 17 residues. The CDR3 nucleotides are TGTGCCAGCCAAGGCATGGGGGCACCCTCCTATAATTCACCCCTCCACTTT. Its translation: CASQGMGAPSYNSPLHF.